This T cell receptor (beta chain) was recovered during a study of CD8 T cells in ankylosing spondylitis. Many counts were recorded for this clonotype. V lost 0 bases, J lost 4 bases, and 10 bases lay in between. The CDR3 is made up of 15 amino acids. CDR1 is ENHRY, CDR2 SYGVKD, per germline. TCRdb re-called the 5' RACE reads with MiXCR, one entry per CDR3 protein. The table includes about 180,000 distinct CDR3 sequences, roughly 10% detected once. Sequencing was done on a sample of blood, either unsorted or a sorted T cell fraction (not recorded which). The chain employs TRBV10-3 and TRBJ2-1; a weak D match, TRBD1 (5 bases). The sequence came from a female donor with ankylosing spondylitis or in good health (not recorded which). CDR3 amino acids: CAISESSGAYNEQFF. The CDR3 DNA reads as TGTGCCATCAGTGAGTCGAGTGGGGCATACAATGAGCAGTTCTTC.